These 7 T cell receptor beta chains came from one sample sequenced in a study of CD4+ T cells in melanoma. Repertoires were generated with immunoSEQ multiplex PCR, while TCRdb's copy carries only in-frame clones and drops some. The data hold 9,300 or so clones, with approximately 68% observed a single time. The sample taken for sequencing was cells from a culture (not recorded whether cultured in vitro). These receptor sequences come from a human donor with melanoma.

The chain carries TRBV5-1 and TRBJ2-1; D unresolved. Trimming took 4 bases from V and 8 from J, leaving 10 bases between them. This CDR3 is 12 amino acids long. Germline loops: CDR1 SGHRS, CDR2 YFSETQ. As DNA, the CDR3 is TGCGCCAGCAGCGAGGCAGCCTATGAGCAGTTCTTC. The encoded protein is CASSEAAYEQFF.

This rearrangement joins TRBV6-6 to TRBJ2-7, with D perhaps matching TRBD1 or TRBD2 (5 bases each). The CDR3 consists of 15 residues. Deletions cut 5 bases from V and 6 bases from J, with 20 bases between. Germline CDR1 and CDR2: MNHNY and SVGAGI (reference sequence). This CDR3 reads CASSSDGLKGSEQYF. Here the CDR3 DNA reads TGTGCCAGCAGTAGCGACGGCCTCAAGGGGAGCGAGCAGTACTTC.

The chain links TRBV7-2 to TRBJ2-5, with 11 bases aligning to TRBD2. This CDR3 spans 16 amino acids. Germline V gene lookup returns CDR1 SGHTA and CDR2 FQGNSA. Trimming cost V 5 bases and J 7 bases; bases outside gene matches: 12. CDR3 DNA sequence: TGTGCCAGCAGCCTCGTCTCTAGCGGGGGGTTTGGGACCCAGTACTTC. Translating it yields CASSLVSSGGFGTQYF.

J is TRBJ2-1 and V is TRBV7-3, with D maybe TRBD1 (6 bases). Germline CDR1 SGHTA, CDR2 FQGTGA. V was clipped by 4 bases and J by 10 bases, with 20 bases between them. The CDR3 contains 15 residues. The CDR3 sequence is CASSSGQTRAAEQFF. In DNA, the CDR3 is TGTGCCAGCAGCTCGGGACAAACCAGAGCGGCCGAGCAGTTCTTC.

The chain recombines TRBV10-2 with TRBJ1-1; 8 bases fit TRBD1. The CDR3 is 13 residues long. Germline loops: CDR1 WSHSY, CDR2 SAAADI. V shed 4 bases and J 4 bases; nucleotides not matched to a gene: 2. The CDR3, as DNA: TGCGCCAGCAGTGTTACAGGGGGCACTGAAGCTTTCTTT. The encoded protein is CASSVTGGTEAFF.

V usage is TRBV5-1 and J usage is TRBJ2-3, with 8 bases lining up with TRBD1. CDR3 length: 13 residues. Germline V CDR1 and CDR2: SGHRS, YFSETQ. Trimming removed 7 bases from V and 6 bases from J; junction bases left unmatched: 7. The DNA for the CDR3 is TGCGCCAGCTCAGGGGGCGAGACGGATACGCAGTATTTT. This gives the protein CASSGGETDTQYF. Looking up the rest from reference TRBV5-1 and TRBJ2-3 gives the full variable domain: KAGVTQTPRYLIKTRGQQVTLSCSPISGHRSVSWYQQTPGQGLQFLFEYFSETQRNKGNFPGRFSGRQFSNSRSEMNVSTLELGDSALYLCASSGGETDTQYFGPGTRLTVL.

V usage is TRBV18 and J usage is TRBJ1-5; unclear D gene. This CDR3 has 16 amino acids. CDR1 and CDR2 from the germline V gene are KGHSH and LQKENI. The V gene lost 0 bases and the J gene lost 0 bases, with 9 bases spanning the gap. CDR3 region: CASSPPGSPSNQPQHF. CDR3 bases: TGTGCCAGCTCACCACCGGGCAGTCCTAGCAATCAGCCCCAGCATTTT.